What follows are 26 T cell receptor beta chains derived from one specimen sequenced in a study of cytomegalovirus exposure and HLA in healthy donors. PCR used 60 Vbeta primers and 13 Jbeta primers. Only in-frame clones appear in the TCRdb table, and some are missing; sequencing was by immunoSEQ multiplex PCR. This table has 200,000 to 300,000 clones, around four fifths appearing once. The sample taken for sequencing was PBMCs. These receptors were obtained from a boy between 10 and 17 years old in good health and CMV-seronegative.

The rearrangement uses TRBV9 and TRBJ2-1, with TRBD2 identical over 10 bases. In germline, CDR1 is SGDLS, CDR2 YYNGEE. The J segment lost 9 bases and the V segment lost 2 bases, leaving 11 bases of the junction unmatched. This CDR3 is built from 16 residues. The chain's CDR3 is CASSVLSGRASGEQFF. The DNA for the CDR3 is TGTGCCAGCAGCGTCCTAAGCGGGAGGGCCTCGGGTGAGCAGTTCTTC.

V is TRBV4-1 and J is TRBJ1-1; 7 bases fit TRBD1. CDR3 length: 17 amino acids. J lost 3 bases, V lost 3 bases, and 13 bases had no gene match. Germline values: CDR1 MGHRA, CDR2 YSYEKL. The CDR3 loop is CASSQGGRGRRDTEAFF. Written as DNA, the CDR3 is TGCGCCAGCAGCCAGGGGGGAAGGGGGCGGCGAGACACTGAAGCTTTCTTT.

The chain carries TRBV29-1 and TRBJ1-1; D gene unclear. V was shortened by 6 bases and J by 1 base, with 3 bases between the two germline ends. Germline V gene sequence: CDR1 SQVTM, CDR2 ANQGSEA. The CDR3 length is 10 residues. The CDR3 DNA reads TGCAGCGTCTGGAACACTGAAGCTTTCTTT. It is translated as CSVWNTEAFF.

This clone occurred once. The sample has other DNA sequences that encode this CDR3 too. V and J are TRBV7-9 and TRBJ2-1, with D possibly being TRBD1 (6 bases). CDR3 size: 12 residues. Germline V lookup: CDR1 SEHNR, CDR2 FQNEAQ (reference sequence). Between the trimmed V and J ends, which lost 5 bases and 7 bases, there was a span of 9 bases. CDR3 loop: CASSPQGNEQFF. CDR3 nucleotides: TGTGCCAGCAGCCCACAGGGAAATGAGCAGTTCTTC. The complete variable domain, with remaining parts taken from reference TRBV7-9 and TRBJ2-1, reads DTGVSQNPRHKITKRGQNVTFRCDPISEHNRLYWYRQTLGQGPEFLTYFQNEAQLEKSRLLSDRFSAERPKGSFSTLEIQRTEQGDSAMYLCASSPQGNEQFFGPGTRLTVL.

The chain recombines TRBV5-1 with TRBJ1-6; D gene uncertain. Germline CDR1 is SGHRS and CDR2 is YFSETQ. The V gene lost 4 bases and the J gene lost 7 bases, with 15 bases spanning the gap. This CDR3 is built from 15 residues. The CDR3 coding sequence is TGCGCCAGCAGCCTCCGGACTGTGGGAAATTCACCCCTCCACTTT. Protein product: CASSLRTVGNSPLHF.

DNA for the CDR3: TGTGCCAGTCGCCTGGGCACTAACTATGGCTACACCTTC. Amino acids: CASRLGTNYGYTF. J is TRBJ1-2 and V is TRBV6-5, with unresolved D. Germline CDR1 and CDR2: MNHEY and SVGAGI. The V end was cut by 9 bases, the J end by 0 bases, with 11 bases between. This CDR3 is built from 13 residues.

This clone was found a few times. The CDR3 DNA sequence: TGTGCCTGGAGTAGTGGCAGCTCCTACAATGAGCAGTTCTTC. Its translation is CAWSSGSSYNEQFF. V is TRBV30 and J is TRBJ2-1; D remains unclear. The CDR3 is made up of 14 amino acids. Trimming shortened V by 2 bases and J by 0 bases, and 8 bases separated the two germline ends. Germline CDR1 GTSNPN, CDR2 SVGIG (reference sequence).

The chain combines TRBV15 with TRBJ2-7, with 8 bases aligning to TRBD1. V was clipped by 0 bases and J by 0 bases; unmatched bases: 1. Per germline, CDR1 LNHNV and CDR2 YYDKDF (reference sequence). This CDR3 has 15 amino acids. The CDR3 loop is CATSRDRGLSYEQYF. Here the CDR3 DNA reads TGTGCCACCAGCAGAGACAGGGGGCTCTCCTACGAGCAGTACTTC.

V is TRBV6-1 and J is TRBJ2-5; the D is unclear. V was pared by 4 bases and J by 4 bases, with 16 bases between. The CDR3 runs 15 residues. Germline loops: CDR1 MNHNS, CDR2 SASEGT. The chain's CDR3 is CASSAVTGRRETQYF. The CDR3 DNA sequence: TGTGCCAGCAGTGCGGTTACGGGTCGACGAGAGACCCAGTACTTC.

The chain carries TRBV29-1 and TRBJ2-3; D perhaps matches TRBD1 (6 bases). Germline CDR1 SQVTM, CDR2 ANQGSEA. The CDR3 length is 13 residues. V was cut by 4 bases and J by 2 bases, with 10 bases left in between. CDR3 amino acids: CSVAGADTDTQYF. For the CDR3, the DNA is TGCAGCGTTGCAGGGGCCGACACAGATACGCAGTATTTT.

V and J are TRBV2 and TRBJ1-1, with TRBD1 as a possible D gene (6 bases). V gave up 6 bases and J gave up 5 bases, with 10 bases separating them. Germline V CDR1 and CDR2: SNHLY, FYNNEI. The CDR3 length is 12 residues. The CDR3 coding sequence is TGTGCCAGCAGCGCAGGGGTGACTGAAGCTTTCTTT. Amino acids: CASSAGVTEAFF.

This clone was observed a few times. This rearrangement joins TRBV2 to TRBJ1-1; possibly TRBD1 for D (5 bases). The length of the CDR3 is 16 residues. CDR1 SNHLY and CDR2 FYNNEI come from the germline V gene. V lost 3 bases to trimming and J lost 0 bases, with 14 bases between them. CDR3 bases: TGTGCCAGCAGTGATATGGGGGGACCAGTGAACACTGAAGCTTTCTTT. This codes for CASSDMGGPVNTEAFF.

This clone was found once. CDR3 sequence reads: CASRRPGGAPEKLFF. CDR3 DNA: TGTGCCAGCAGAAGGCCTGGGGGGGCACCTGAAAAACTGTTTTTT. V gene TRBV4-2 combines with J gene TRBJ1-4; the D gene is possibly TRBD1 (6 bases). The CDR3 covers 15 residues. Trimming left V 6 bases short and J 7 bases short, with 18 bases between. From germline, CDR1 is LGHNA and CDR2 YNFKEQ.

The chain couples TRBV4-1 to TRBJ1-2; tentatively, D is TRBD1 (5 bases). Between the trimmed V and J ends, which lost 4 bases and 0 bases, there was a span of 15 bases. The CDR3 contains 16 residues. Germline-derived CDR1 and CDR2 are MGHRA and YSYEKL. Here the CDR3 reads CASSLNIDRTNYGYTF. The DNA of the CDR3 is TGCGCCAGCAGCCTCAACATCGACAGAACTAACTATGGCTACACCTTC.

The CDR3 reads CSAAQGTNTEAFF. The CDR3 region has the DNA TGCAGCGCAGCACAGGGGACAAACACTGAAGCTTTCTTT. V and J are TRBV29-1 and TRBJ1-1; 7 bases line up with TRBD1. The CDR3 is made up of 13 amino acids. Germline V gene data show CDR1 as SQVTM and CDR2 as ANQGSEA. Germline trimming cut 7 bases from V and 2 bases from J; bases unmatched to any gene: 7.

This clone has a single count. This chain joins TRBV30 and TRBJ1-5; a possible D gene is TRBD1 (6 bases). Germline CDR1 and CDR2: GTSNPN and SVGIG (reference sequence). This CDR3 region has 15 residues. V gave up 4 bases and J gave up 6 bases, with 19 bases separating them. CDR3 bases: TGTGCCTGGACCCGGGGGGGCGGAAGGATTCAGCCCCAGCATTTT. Amino acids: CAWTRGGGRIQPQHF.

The CDR3 DNA sequence: TGTGCCAGCAGCAAAGATGGCAGGGGGTTCGACGGCTACACCTTC. Protein product: CASSKDGRGFDGYTF. This chain links TRBV21-1 with TRBJ1-2; the listed D gene, TRBD1, was not tested against the DNA. TRBV21-1 is tagged as a pseudogene. The CDR3 loop spans 15 amino acids.

The chain recombines TRBV19 with TRBJ1-1, with 8 bases that match TRBD1. From germline, CDR1 is LNHDA and CDR2 SQIVND (reference sequence). The CDR3 is 18 amino acids. Trimming cost V 5 bases and J 0 bases; bases outside gene matches: 14. As DNA, the CDR3 is TGTGCCAGTAGTTTAAGGACAGGGCCATCCAGCATGAACACTGAAGCTTTCTTT. Its protein is CASSLRTGPSSMNTEAFF.

The chain joins TRBV10-3 to TRBJ2-2; a weak D match, TRBD2 (6 bases). Between the trimmed V and J ends, which lost 6 bases and 3 bases, there was a span of 8 bases. The CDR3 sequence is 13 residues long. Germline V gene sequence: CDR1 ENHRY, CDR2 SYGVKD. DNA of the CDR3: TGTGCCATCAGGAGACTAGACACCGGGGAGCTGTTTTTT. It encodes CAIRRLDTGELFF.

V gene TRBV4-1 combines with J gene TRBJ2-3, with TRBD2 matching over 8 bases. With 4 bases clipped from V and 5 bases from J, the junction kept 11 bases outside the gene matches. CDR3 length: 16 amino acids. Germline V gene data show CDR1 as MGHRA and CDR2 as YSYEKL. CDR3 nucleotide sequence: TGCGCCAGCAGCCGGTCACTAGCGGAGGTTGGAGATACGCAGTATTTT. Protein: CASSRSLAEVGDTQYF.

This chain connects TRBV7-8 to TRBJ1-1, with a weak D call TRBD1 (6 bases). CDR1 and CDR2 from the germline V gene are SGHVS and FQNEAQ. V gave up 5 bases and J gave up 1 base, with 23 bases separating them. The CDR3 consists of 18 residues. In DNA, the CDR3 is TGTGCCAGCAGCCGTTACGCCAACCTACAGGGTAAGAACACTGAAGCTTTCTTT. Its translation: CASSRYANLQGKNTEAFF.

V is TRBV11-1 and J is TRBJ2-5, with 10 bases matching TRBD2. Germline V gives CDR1 SGHAT, CDR2 FQDESV (reference sequence). The ends lost 2 bases at V and 5 bases at J; junction bases unmatched: 8. The length of the CDR3 is 16 residues. The chain's CDR3 is CASSLLSGRSAETQYF. The CDR3 bases are TGTGCCAGCAGCTTACTTAGCGGGAGGTCGGCGGAGACCCAGTACTTC.

This rearrangement joins TRBV30 to TRBJ2-1; 8 bases are a match to TRBD2. The CDR3 spans 15 residues. Trimming at V came to 0 bases and at J to 5 bases, leaving 6 bases not matched to a gene. The germline CDR1 and CDR2 sequences are GTSNPN and SVGIG (reference sequence). Here the CDR3 reads CAWSVRGGANNEQFF. As DNA, the CDR3 is TGTGCCTGGAGTGTACGGGGGGGGGCGAACAATGAGCAGTTCTTC.

The chain recombines TRBV30 with TRBJ1-1; 8 bases line up with TRBD1. The J segment lost 10 bases and the V segment lost 0 bases, leaving 7 bases of the junction unmatched. The CDR3 totals 13 residues. Germline V gene lookup returns CDR1 GTSNPN and CDR2 SVGIG (reference sequence). This chain's CDR3 is CAWSVRFDRGAFF. The CDR3 DNA reads TGTGCCTGGAGTGTACGTTTCGACAGGGGAGCTTTCTTT.

V and J are TRBV11-2 and TRBJ2-3; D may be TRBD2 (5 bases). The CDR3 is 14 residues long. Per germline, CDR1 SGHAT and CDR2 FQNNGV. V lost 2 bases and J 4 bases, leaving 10 bases between the germline ends. This CDR3 is CASSLTPSPDTQYF. In DNA form, the CDR3 reads TGTGCCAGCAGCTTAACCCCTAGCCCAGATACGCAGTATTTT.

The chain joins TRBV7-8 to TRBJ2-5; 8 nucleotides align to TRBD1. The J call may be faulty, since TRBJ2-7 better matches the DNA end. Germline V gene sequence: CDR1 SGHVS, CDR2 FQNEAQ. The CDR3 totals 16 residues. CDR3 loop: CASSLVPTGGNYEQYF. The CDR3 DNA follows: TGTGCCAGCAGCTTAGTTCCTACAGGGGGTAACTACGAGCAGTACTTC.